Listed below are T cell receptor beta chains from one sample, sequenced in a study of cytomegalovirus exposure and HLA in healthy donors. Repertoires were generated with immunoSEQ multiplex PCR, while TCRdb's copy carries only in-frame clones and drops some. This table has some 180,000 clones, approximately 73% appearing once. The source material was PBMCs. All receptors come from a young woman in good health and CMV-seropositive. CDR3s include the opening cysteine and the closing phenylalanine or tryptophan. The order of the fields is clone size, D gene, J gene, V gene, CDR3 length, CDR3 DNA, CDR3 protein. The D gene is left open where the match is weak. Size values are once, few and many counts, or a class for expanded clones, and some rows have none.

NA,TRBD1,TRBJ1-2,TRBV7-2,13,TGTGCCAGCAGTCCTGACAGGGCCTATGGCTACACCTTC,CASSPDRAYGYTF
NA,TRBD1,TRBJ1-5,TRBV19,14,TGTGCCGCCTGGGGGGGACAGGGCAATCAGCCCCAGCATTTT,CAAWGGQGNQPQHF
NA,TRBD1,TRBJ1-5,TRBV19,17,TGTGCCAGTGCCCGGGACAGATCCTTCTATAGCAATCAGCCCCAGCATTTT,CASARDRSFYSNQPQHF
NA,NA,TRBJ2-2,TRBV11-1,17,TGTGCCAGCAGCTTAGGGGTGCAGGTTCCGAACACCGGGGAGCTGTTTTTT,CASSLGVQVPNTGELFF
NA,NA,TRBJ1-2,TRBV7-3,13,TGTGCCAGCAGCTTAGGGAGGGCCTATGGCTACACCTTC,CASSLGRAYGYTF
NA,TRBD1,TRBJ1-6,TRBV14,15,TGTGCCAGCAGCCATACCGGGACAGTAAATTCACCCCTCCACTTT,CASSHTGTVNSPLHF
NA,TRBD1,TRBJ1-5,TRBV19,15,TGTGCCAGTAGTATAGAAGCAGGGGGAGAGCAGCCCCAGCATTTT,CASSIEAGGEQPQHF
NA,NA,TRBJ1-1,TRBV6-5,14,TGTGCCAGCAGTTACAGGGGTCGAAACACTGAAGCTTTCTTT,CASSYRGRNTEAFF
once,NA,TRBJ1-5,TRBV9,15,TGTGCCAGCAGCGTAGGATCGGGGTTCAATCAGCCCCAGCATTTT,CASSVGSGFNQPQHF
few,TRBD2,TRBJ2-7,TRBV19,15,TGTGCCAGTAGTATATCTAGCGGGGGGACCTACGAGCAGTACTTC,CASSISSGGTYEQYF
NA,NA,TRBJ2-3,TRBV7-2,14,TGTGCCAGCAGCTCCCAGGTTATTGCAGATACGCAGTATTTT,CASSSQVIADTQYF
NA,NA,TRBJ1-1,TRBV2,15,TGTGCCAGCAGTCCCCTATCCGGGATGAACACTGAAGCTTTCTTT,CASSPLSGMNTEAFF
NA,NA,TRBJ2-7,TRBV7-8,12,TGTGCCAGCAGCCACGAGAGAGGCGAGCAGTACTTC,CASSHERGEQYF
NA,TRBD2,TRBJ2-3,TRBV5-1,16,TGCGCCAGCAGCCCGACACTAGCGGGGGGCACAGATACGCAGTATTTT,CASSPTLAGGTDTQYF
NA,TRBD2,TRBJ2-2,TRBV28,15,TGTGCCAGCAGGGAGCGGGGGGGCCCTACCGGGGAGCTGTTTTTT,CASRERGGPTGELFF
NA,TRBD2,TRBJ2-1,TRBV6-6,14,TGTGCCAGCAGAACAGGGACTAGCAACAATGAGCAGTTCTTC,CASRTGTSNNEQFF
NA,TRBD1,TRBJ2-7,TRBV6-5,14,TGTGCCAGCAGTGACAGGGGGTTAAGCTACGAGCAGTACTTC,CASSDRGLSYEQYF
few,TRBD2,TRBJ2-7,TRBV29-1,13,TGCAGCGTACTAGCGGGTGACTCCTACGAGCAGTACTTC,CSVLAGDSYEQYF
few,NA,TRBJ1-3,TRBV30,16,TGTGCCTGGAGTAGCCCCGGGGGGGGCAGAAGAAACACCATATATTTT,CAWSSPGGGRRNTIYF
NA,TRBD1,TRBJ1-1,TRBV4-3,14,TGCGCCAGCAGCCGCCCCCCACCCACAGGGGGGACTTTCTTT,CASSRPPPTGGTFF